The clone carrying this T cell receptor (beta chain) was counted a single time. The sample originates from a study of Tregs in tolerant kidney transplant recipients. Study as a whole: Recipients received nonmyeloablative bone marrow transplants from related graft donors, with transient mixed chimerism.

TCRdb's table, derived via immunoSEQ multiplex PCR, lists solely in-frame clones and lacks some. The sample lists roughly 15,000 clones, over 75% seen once, with 1.5% to 2% in the top ten. The input for sequencing was Tregs from blood, taken before the transplant. The receptor comes from a human donor who received a combined kidney and bone marrow transplant.

Here the CDR3 DNA reads TGTGCCAGCAAGGACACCTCAGGGAGCACAGATACGCAGTATTTT. This sequence encodes CASKDTSGSTDTQYF. V usage is TRBV2 and J usage is TRBJ2-3, with TRBD1 as a possible D gene (5 bases). Germline V CDR1 and CDR2: SNHLY, FYNNEI. CDR3 size: 15 residues. Trimming pared 7 bases from V and 0 bases from J, leaving 14 bases between.